The table lists the clone carrying this T cell receptor (beta chain) with a count of one. Every one of the donors was a Caucasian adult that lived in Nashville, Tennessee. The investigators split CD4+ cells into a CD45RA+ naive subset and a CD45RA-negative memory subset. The entry originates in a study of shared clonotypes between healthy human individuals. Study background: A couple of women and a few men aged 18 to 49 served as donors.

Profiled with immunoSEQ multiplex PCR; TCRdb holds only in-frame clones, not every one. The sample lists about 1.5 million clones; roughly 96% were seen once. The sequenced sample was naive CD4+ T cells sorted from blood. Stated subset: CD45RA+ positively selected. The TCR sequence derives from a man in his thirties or forties in good health.

DNA of the CDR3: TGTGCCAGCTCACTAACGGGTCGGGGCGAGGAGACCCAGTACTTC. This codes for CASSLTGRGEETQYF. J is TRBJ2-5 and V is TRBV18, with D perhaps assigned TRBD1 or TRBD2 (5 bases each). V was cut by 4 bases and J by 5 bases, with 17 bases left in between. Germline V gene lookup returns CDR1 KGHSH and CDR2 LQKENI. There are 15 residues in the CDR3. The full variable domain, with the rest looked up from reference TRBV18 and TRBJ2-5, is NAGVMQNPRHLVRRRGQEARLRCSPMKGHSHVYWYRQLPEEGLKFMVYLQKENIIDESGMPKERFSAEFPKEGPSILRIQQVVRGDSAAYFCASSLTGRGEETQYFGPGTRLLVL.